A selection of T cell receptor beta chains follows, all from one sample in a study of graft-versus-host responses after intestinal transplantation. This table comes from immunoSEQ multiplex PCR, and its TCRdb copy is limited to in-frame clones, with some not included. The table shows roughly 29,000 clones, with 70% to 90% occurring only once. Sample: PBMCs, taken about 15 months after intestinal transplantation. These receptors were taken from a human patient who received an intestinal transplant, so some T cells may come from the graft donor. Both conserved end residues are part of each CDR3. The D gene is left open where the match is weak. Some rows have no size entry. The others give once, few or many, or a class for an expanded clone.

TRBV6-5	.	.	TRBJ2-7	TGTGCCAGCAGTTTCGGGGGTCCACCCTACGAGCAGTACTTC	CASSFGGPPYEQYF
TRBV7-2	.	.	TRBJ2-1	TGTGCCAGCAGCTTAGTCGGTAATACTTACAATGAGCAGTTCTTC	CASSLVGNTYNEQFF
TRBV2	.	TRBD1	TRBJ2-2	TGTGCCAGCAGCCTAAGGACAGGGGGAGGCACCGGGGAGCTGTTTTTT	CASSLRTGGGTGELFF
TRBV10-2	once	.	TRBJ2-7	TGCGCCAGCGGTACAGGATCCTACGAGCAGTACTTC	CASGTGSYEQYF
TRBV6-1	.	.	TRBJ1-5	TGTGCCAGCAGTGCTACGACATCCAGGGCCAATCAGCCCCAGCATTTT	CASSATTSRANQPQHF
TRBV30	.	.	TRBJ1-3	TGTGCCTGGAGTGTACAGGCCCAGTCTGGAAACACCATATATTTT	CAWSVQAQSGNTIYF
TRBV4-1	.	.	TRBJ2-3	TGCGCCTCAAGGGGATCGGGCACAGATACGCAGTATTTT	CASRGSGTDTQYF
TRBV7-9	.	.	TRBJ2-3	TGTGCCAGCAGCCGATGGGCGGCCGATACGCAGTATTTT	CASSRWAADTQYF
TRBV4-2	once	.	TRBJ2-7	TGTGCCAGCAGCCCCGGGACGGCCACCTACGAGCAGTACTTC	CASSPGTATYEQYF
TRBV11-3	.	.	TRBJ2-2	TGTGCCAGCAGCTTAGCCTGGGGTCCTACTAACACCGGGGAGCTGTTTTTT	CASSLAWGPTNTGELFF
TRBV9	.	.	TRBJ2-3	TGTGCCAGCAGCGTCGGGGTCCTTAGCACAGATACGCAGTATTTT	CASSVGVLSTDTQYF
TRBV7-9	.	.	TRBJ2-3	TGTGCCAGCAGCCTGAGTAGCGAAGATACGCAGTATTTT	CASSLSSEDTQYF
TRBV5-6	.	.	TRBJ2-1	TGTGCCAGCAGCTTAAGCGGTGAGCAGTTCTTC	CASSLSGEQFF
TRBV28	.	.	TRBJ1-3	TGTGCCAGCAGTTTTCTTGACAGGATCCTTCCTGGAAACACCATATATTTT	CASSFLDRILPGNTIYF
TRBV2	once	TRBD1	TRBJ1-5	TGTGCCAGCAGGGGACAGGGCGGTGGCAATCAGCCCCAGCATTTT	CASRGQGGGNQPQHF